What follows are 7 T cell receptor beta chains derived from one specimen sequenced in a study of brain T cells in children with intractable seizures. Generated by immunoSEQ multiplex PCR, the TCRdb table keeps only in-frame clones and is missing some. This table has about 76,000 clones, roughly 91% appearing once. The specimen comprised peripheral blood, sampled at surgery. Every receptor here comes from a boy less than two years old with tuberous sclerosis and intractable seizures.

This chain uses TRBV6-1 with TRBJ2-7, with 8 bases aligning to TRBD1. The length of the CDR3 is 14 residues. From germline, CDR1 is MNHNS and CDR2 SASEGT. The V and J ends lost 1 base and 4 bases, in that order; junction bases with no gene match: 3. The CDR3 region has the DNA TGTGCCAGCAGTGAAGGGACAGGGCTATACGAGCAGTACTTC. Translated, it gives CASSEGTGLYEQYF.

V gene TRBV11-3 combines with J gene TRBJ1-1, with D tentatively TRBD1 (5 bases). V was pared by 3 bases and J by 1 base, with 12 bases between. This CDR3 has 15 amino acids. Germline-derived CDR1 and CDR2 are SGHNT and YENEEA. CDR3 amino acids: CASSFQGLSNTEAFF. The CDR3 region has the DNA TGTGCCAGCAGCTTCCAGGGACTTTCGAACACTGAAGCTTTCTTT.

The chain employs TRBV6-5 and TRBJ2-5; TRBD1 aligns across 10 bases. V lost 11 bases and J lost 4; bases outside the gene matches: 13. CDR3 length: 15 amino acids. The germline V gene encodes CDR1 MNHEY and CDR2 SVGAGI. CDR3 sequence reads: CAGRTGGWLPETQYF. The CDR3 region has the DNA TGTGCCGGACGGACAGGGGGTTGGTTGCCAGAGACCCAGTACTTC.

This clone was recorded once. This chain joins TRBV21-1 and TRBJ1-6; TRBD1 is taken as the D call from the table, unchecked against the DNA. TRBV21-1 is listed as a pseudogene. This CDR3 has 20 amino acids. The CDR3 here is CASSKLSRDRESSYNSPLHF. The CDR3 DNA sequence: TGTGCCAGCAGCAAACTGTCCCGGGACAGGGAGAGCTCCTATAATTCACCCCTCCACTTT.

J is TRBJ1-4 and V is TRBV5-8; 9 bases are shared with TRBD1. Germline CDR1 SGHTS, CDR2 YDEGEE. The CDR3 has 15 residues. Germline trimming cut 4 bases from V and 10 bases from J; bases unmatched to any gene: 11. CDR3 protein: CASSKTGGALGKLFF. For the CDR3, the DNA is TGTGCCAGCAGCAAAACAGGGGGCGCCTTAGGAAAACTGTTTTTT.

The chain couples TRBV18 to TRBJ1-1, with no clear D. The V gene lost 6 bases and the J gene lost 0 bases, with 11 bases spanning the gap. This CDR3 has 14 amino acids. Germline V gene lookup returns CDR1 KGHSH and CDR2 LQKENI. This CDR3 reads CASSPTDMNTEAFF. CDR3 nucleotides: TGTGCCAGCTCCCCGACGGATATGAACACTGAAGCTTTCTTT.

This chain connects TRBV4-1 to TRBJ1-2, with a tentative D call TRBD1 (6 bases). V lost 1 base, J lost 2 bases, and 11 bases lay in between. Germline assignment: CDR1 MGHRA and CDR2 YSYEKL. There are 15 residues in the CDR3. The CDR3 coding sequence is TGCGCCAGCAGCCAAGGCGGACAGCCGAACTATGGCTACACCTTC. Amino acids: CASSQGGQPNYGYTF.